This T cell receptor (beta chain) emerged from a study of control samples from healthy donors and cancer patients. The protocol was immunoSEQ multiplex PCR, while the TCRdb copy is restricted to in-frame clones and leaves out a portion. The sample gives around 190,000 clones, 90% of which show up once; just over 1.4% is in the top ten. The V gene lost 7 bases and the J gene lost 10 bases, with 14 bases spanning the gap. There are 13 residues in the CDR3. Per the germline V gene, CDR1 is MGHDK and CDR2 is SYGVNS. This chain links TRBV25-1 with TRBJ1-6; tentatively, D is TRBD1 (6 bases). The clonotype originates from a woman aged 50 to 60 in good health. The specimen sequenced was blood. CDR3 DNA sequence: TGTGCCAGCAAGGGGGGGTCAGGATCACCCCTCCACTTT. It specifies CASKGGSGSPLHF.